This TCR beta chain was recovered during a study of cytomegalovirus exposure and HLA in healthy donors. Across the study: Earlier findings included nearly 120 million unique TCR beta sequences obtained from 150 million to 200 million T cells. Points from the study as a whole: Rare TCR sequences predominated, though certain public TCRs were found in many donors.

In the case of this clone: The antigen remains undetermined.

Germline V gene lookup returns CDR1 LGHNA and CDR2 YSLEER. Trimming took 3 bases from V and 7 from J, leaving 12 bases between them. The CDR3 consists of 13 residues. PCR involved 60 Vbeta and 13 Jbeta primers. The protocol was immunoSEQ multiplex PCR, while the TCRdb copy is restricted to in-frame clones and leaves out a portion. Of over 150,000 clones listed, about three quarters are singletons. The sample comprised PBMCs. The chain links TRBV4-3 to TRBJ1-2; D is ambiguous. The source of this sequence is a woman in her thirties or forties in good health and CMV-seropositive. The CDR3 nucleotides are TGCGCCAGCAGCCAGTACAGTGAGGGTGGCTACACCTTC. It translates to CASSQYSEGGYTF.